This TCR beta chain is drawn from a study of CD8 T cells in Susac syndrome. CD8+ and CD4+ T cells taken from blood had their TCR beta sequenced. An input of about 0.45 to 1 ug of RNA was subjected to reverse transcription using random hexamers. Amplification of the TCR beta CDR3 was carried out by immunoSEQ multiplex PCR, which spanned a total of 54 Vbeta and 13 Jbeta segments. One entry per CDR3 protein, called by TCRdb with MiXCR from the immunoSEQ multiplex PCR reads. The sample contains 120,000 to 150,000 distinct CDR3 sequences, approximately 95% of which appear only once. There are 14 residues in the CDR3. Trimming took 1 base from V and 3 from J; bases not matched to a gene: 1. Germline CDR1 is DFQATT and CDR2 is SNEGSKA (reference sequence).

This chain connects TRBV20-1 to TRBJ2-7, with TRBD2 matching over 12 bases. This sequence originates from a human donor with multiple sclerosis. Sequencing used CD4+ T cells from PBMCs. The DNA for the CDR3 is TGCAGTGCTAGAGGGACTAGCGGGGTCTACGAGCAGTACTTC. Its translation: CSARGTSGVYEQYF.